These T cell receptor beta chains were read from a single sample in a study of T cells in Graves' hyperthyroidism and ophthalmopathy. One entry per CDR3 protein results from TCRdb running MiXCR on the multiplex PCR reads. The sample contains 250,000 to 350,000 distinct CDR3 sequences, roughly 17% of which appear only once. The sample taken for sequencing was blood. The origin of the receptors is a young man with Graves' hyperthyroidism. The CDR3 runs from the conserved cysteine through the conserved F or W. A D gene is named only where the DNA matches it firmly. Some rows mark clone size as missing; the rest say once, few, many or name a class of expanded clone.

d_gene,abundance,j_gene,v_gene,CDR3nt,CDR3aa
TRBD2,many,TRBJ2-7,TRBV20-1,TGCAGTGCTACCCACCCGACTAGCGGGAGTTACGAGCAGTACTTC,CSATHPTSGSYEQYF
NA,many,TRBJ2-7,TRBV6-1,TGTGCCAGCAGTGAAGCCCCGTACACCAGCTACGAGCAGTACTTC,CASSEAPYTSYEQYF
NA,many,TRBJ2-5,TRBV7-9,TGTGCCAGCAGCATAGGGGAGACCCAGTACTTC,CASSIGETQYF
NA,NA,TRBJ1-5,TRBV2,TGTGCCAGCAGTCCCGGGACAAAGAATCAGCCCCAGCATTTT,CASSPGTKNQPQHF
NA,NA,TRBJ2-7,TRBV4-1,TGCGCCAGCAGCCGGATCACTAGAGACCACGAGCAGTACTTC,CASSRITRDHEQYF
TRBD2,many,TRBJ2-3,TRBV20-1,TGCAGTGCTAGAGATTGGGGGCGGGGGGGGCAAGATACGCAGTATTTT,CSARDWGRGGQDTQYF
TRBD2,many,TRBJ2-3,TRBV6-1,TGTGCCAGCAGGAAGCGACTAGCGGGAGATAGAGATACGCAGTATTTT,CASRKRLAGDRDTQYF
TRBD2,few,TRBJ2-7,TRBV30,TGTGCCTACCTGCCGAGGGCTAGCGGGGTTATTAACTACGAGCAGTACTTC,CAYLPRASGVINYEQYF
NA,many,TRBJ2-7,TRBV3-1,TGTGCCAGCAGCCAAGAGGGAGAGCAGTACTTC,CASSQEGEQYF
NA,many,TRBJ2-7,TRBV6-1,TGTGCCAGCAGAGGCCTGGGGCAGGCCGCCTACGAGCAGTACTTC,CASRGLGQAAYEQYF
TRBD2,many,TRBJ2-7,TRBV5-1,TGCGCCAGCAGCCGAGGGAGCGGGATAAACTCCTACGAGCAGTACTTC,CASSRGSGINSYEQYF
NA,NA,TRBJ1-2,TRBV5-1,TGCGCCAGCAGCTTGGCCGACAAGATAGGCGGCTACACCTTC,CASSLADKIGGYTF
NA,many,TRBJ1-1,TRBV12-3/TRBV12-4,TGTGCCAGCACCCAGACCGCTGGGGACACTGAAGCTTTCTTT,CASTQTAGDTEAFF
TRBD1,NA,TRBJ1-4,TRBV11-2,TGTGCCAGCAGCTTATTGGTAGGGGGCTTGGATGAAAAACTGTTTTTT,CASSLLVGGLDEKLFF
NA,few,TRBJ2-1,TRBV7-9,TGTGCCAGCAGCTTAGCCGGGACTCCCGCCTACAATGAGCAGTTCTTC,CASSLAGTPAYNEQFF
TRBD1,few,TRBJ1-4,TRBV6-1,TGTGCCAGCAGGAACTCAGGGGGTGAAAAACTGTTTTTT,CASRNSGGEKLFF
TRBD2,NA,TRBJ2-4,TRBV6-1,TGTGCCAGCAGCCCGGGACTAGCGGCGGGGTACATTCAGTACTTC,CASSPGLAAGYIQYF
NA,many,TRBJ1-3,TRBV12-3/TRBV12-4,TGTGCCAGCAGGCAAGAGAGCTCTGGAAACACCATATATTTT,CASRQESSGNTIYF
TRBD1,NA,TRBJ2-5,TRBV7-9,TGTGCCAGCAGCACAGGGGCGATGAACCAAGAGACCCGGTACTTC,CASSTGAMNQETRYF
NA,many,TRBJ2-7,TRBV5-1,TGCGCCAGCAGCTTTTCCGACAGGCTCTACGAGCAGTACTTC,CASSFSDRLYEQYF
NA,few,TRBJ1-1,TRBV29-1,TGCAGCGTTGGGATAGGCACTGAAGCTTTCTTT,CSVGIGTEAFF
TRBD2,many,TRBJ2-7,TRBV7-8,TGTGCCAGCACCCCTCCTGGGACTAGCGGGCACTACGAGCAGTACTTC,CASTPPGTSGHYEQYF
NA,NA,TRBJ1-2,TRBV25-1,TGTGCCAGCAGTGATCCGTTCGGGTTATCTGGTGGCTACACCTTC,CASSDPFGLSGGYTF
NA,NA,TRBJ2-2,TRBV6-2/TRBV6-3,TGTGCCAGCAGAGAACGGGGCCGGCCCGGGGAGCTGTTTTTT,CASRERGRPGELFF
NA,few,TRBJ2-7,TRBV29-1,TGCAGCGTTGTATGGGGGAAGGGGGGCTACGAGCAGTACTTC,CSVVWGKGGYEQYF
TRBD2,NA,TRBJ2-3,TRBV7-3,TGTGCCAGCAGCTTCTCCGGCCTAGCGGGTTTCACAGATACGCAGTATTTT,CASSFSGLAGFTDTQYF
NA,NA,TRBJ2-1,TRBV10-3,TGTGCCATCAGTGATTCTAGTACTAGGACCTACAATGAGCAGTTCTTC,CAISDSSTRTYNEQFF
TRBD2,NA,TRBJ2-1,TRBV9,TGTGCCAGCAGCGTAGCGGCACTAGCGGGAGAGTTCACCTACAATGAGCAGTTCTTC,CASSVAALAGEFTYNEQFF
NA,NA,TRBJ2-7,TRBV11-2,TGTGCCAGCAGCGCCAACAGGGTGGCCTACGAGCAGTACTTC,CASSANRVAYEQYF
NA,NA,TRBJ2-5,TRBV12-3/TRBV12-4,TGTGCCAGCAACCCTACCGGGGGCGTGGAGACCCAGTACTTC,CASNPTGGVETQYF
NA,many,TRBJ2-1,TRBV2,TGTGCCAGCCGCCCCACAGAGAGCTCCTACAATGAGCAGTTCTTC,CASRPTESSYNEQFF
NA,few,TRBJ1-4,TRBV29-1,TGCAGCGTATTGGACAGAAACGAAAAACTGTTTTTT,CSVLDRNEKLFF
NA,many,TRBJ2-1,TRBV5-1,TGCGCCAGCAGCTTGGCCGGGATGGAGGGCAATGAGCAGTTCTTC,CASSLAGMEGNEQFF
TRBD1,many,TRBJ1-1,TRBV18,TGTGCCAGCTCACCACCGACAGGGGGAATCTCTGAAGCTTTCTTT,CASSPPTGGISEAFF
TRBD2,many,TRBJ2-3,TRBV20-1,TGCAGTGCTAGAGTCCTAGCGGGAGGTACCGATACGCAGTATTTT,CSARVLAGGTDTQYF
NA,few,TRBJ2-6,TRBV28,TGTGCCAGCAGTTTGGGGGCGACTGGGGCCAACGTCCTGACTTTC,CASSLGATGANVLTF
NA,many,TRBJ1-1,TRBV20-1,TGCAGTGCTAGAGATGGGATGGTGAACACTGAAGCTTTCTTT,CSARDGMVNTEAFF
NA,few,TRBJ2-5,TRBV2,TGCGCCAGCAGCGGAGTTGGGGACCTTGGGACCCAGTACTTC,CASSGVGDLGTQYF
NA,many,TRBJ1-1,TRBV20-1,TGCAGTGCAGGAAGGGGTGAGGACACTGAAGCTTTCTTT,CSAGRGEDTEAFF
NA,many,TRBJ1-1,TRBV12-3/TRBV12-4,TGTGCCAGCAGTTTCACCTGGACTGAAGCTTTCTTT,CASSFTWTEAFF
NA,NA,TRBJ2-3,TRBV6-1,TGTGCCAGCAGTGAAGCGAATGGAGGGGGCGCAGATACGCAGTATTTT,CASSEANGGGADTQYF
NA,many,TRBJ2-2,TRBV18,TGTGCCAGCTCACCCGCAGGAGACACCGGGGAGCTGTTTTTT,CASSPAGDTGELFF
NA,many,TRBJ2-7,TRBV20-1,TGCAGTGCTACTAAGGCTAGCGAGTCTTACGAGCAGTACTTC,CSATKASESYEQYF
TRBD1,few,TRBJ2-3,TRBV7-2,TGTGCCAGCAGCTTAGTAGGGCAGGGGGCGTTCGGAGCCGCAGATACGCAGTATTTT,CASSLVGQGAFGAADTQYF
TRBD2,few,TRBJ2-1,TRBV12-3/TRBV12-4,TGTGCCAGCATATCCCTCCCGGGACTAGCGGGTCGTATATTCTACAATGAGCAGTTCTTC,CASISLPGLAGRIFYNEQFF
TRBD1,few,TRBJ1-5,TRBV5-1,TGCGCCAGCAGTTTCGGACAGGGGGATCAGCCCCAGCATTTT,CASSFGQGDQPQHF